This entry concerns a single T cell receptor (beta chain). These data are taken from a study of blood T cells in healthy people across ages. Each sample had at least 6 million PBMCs isolated. It was with a sample-barcoded 5' primer and a J-beta primer mix that a second PCR of about 6 to 12 cycles was run. Via MiXCR, TCRdb re-called the 5' RACE reads, giving one row per CDR3 protein. This sample has a few hundred thousand distinct CDR3 sequences, with 27% found just once. Per germline, CDR1 DFQATT and CDR2 SNEGSKA (reference sequence). The ends lost 5 bases at V and 0 bases at J; junction bases unmatched: 9. This CDR3 comprises 15 residues. Another study also made use of these data, one on T cells of mothers and their children. That report adds: Reads recorded for TCR beta CDR3 numbered over 9.5 million per mother and several million per child.

The V call is TRBV20-1, the J call TRBJ1-1; the match to TRBD1 covers 7 bases. The source of this sequence is a boy under 10 years old in good health. Sequenced sample: blood. The CDR3 loop is CSAPLPGQMNTEAFF. CDR3 DNA sequence: TGCAGTGCTCCCCTACCGGGACAGATGAACACTGAAGCTTTCTTT.